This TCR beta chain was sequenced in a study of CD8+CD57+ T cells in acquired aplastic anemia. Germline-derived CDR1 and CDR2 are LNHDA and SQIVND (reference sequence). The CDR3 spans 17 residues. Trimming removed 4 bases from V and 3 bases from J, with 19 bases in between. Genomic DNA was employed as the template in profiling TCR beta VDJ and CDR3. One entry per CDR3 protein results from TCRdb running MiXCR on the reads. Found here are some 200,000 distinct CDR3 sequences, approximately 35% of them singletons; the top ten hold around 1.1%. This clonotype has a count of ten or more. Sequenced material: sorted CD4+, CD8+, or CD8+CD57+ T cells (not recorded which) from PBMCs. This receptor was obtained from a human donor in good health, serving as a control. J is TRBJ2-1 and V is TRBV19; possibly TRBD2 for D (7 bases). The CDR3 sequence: CASSTHRGLADYNEQFF. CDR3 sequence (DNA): TGTGCCAGTAGTACGCACCGGGGGCTAGCGGACTACAATGAGCAGTTCTTC.